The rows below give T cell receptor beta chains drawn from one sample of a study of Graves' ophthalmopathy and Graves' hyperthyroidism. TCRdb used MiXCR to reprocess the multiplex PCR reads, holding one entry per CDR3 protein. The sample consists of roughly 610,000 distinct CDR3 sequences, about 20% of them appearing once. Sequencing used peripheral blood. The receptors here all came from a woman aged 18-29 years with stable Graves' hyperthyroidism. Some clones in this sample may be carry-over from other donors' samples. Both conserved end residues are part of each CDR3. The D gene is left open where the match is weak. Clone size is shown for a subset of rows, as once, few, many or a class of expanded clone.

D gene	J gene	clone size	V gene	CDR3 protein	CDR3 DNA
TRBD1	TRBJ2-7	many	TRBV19	CASGQGVYEQYF	TGTGCCAGTGGGCAGGGGGTCTACGAGCAGTACTTC
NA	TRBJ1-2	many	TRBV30	CAWSVSGNYGYTF	TGTGCCTGGAGTGTATCAGGGAACTATGGCTACACCTTC
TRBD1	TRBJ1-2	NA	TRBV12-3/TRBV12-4	CASSPRDRAVLYGYTF	TGTGCCAGCAGTCCCCGCGACAGGGCCGTACTCTATGGCTACACCTTC
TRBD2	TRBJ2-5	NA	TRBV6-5	CASRTSGGVQETQYF	TGTGCCAGCCGTACTAGCGGGGGAGTCCAAGAGACCCAGTACTTC
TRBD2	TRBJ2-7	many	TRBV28	CASSSRTSGRYEQYF	TGTGCCAGCAGTTCCCGGACTAGCGGGAGGTACGAGCAGTACTTC
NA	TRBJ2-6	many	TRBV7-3	CASSLGSGGSSGANVLTF	TGTGCCAGCAGCTTAGGGTCAGGTGGAAGCTCTGGGGCCAACGTCCTGACTTTC
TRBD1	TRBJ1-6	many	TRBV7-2	CASSTIGGELSPLHF	TGTGCCAGCAGCACGATAGGGGGCGAGCTGTCACCCCTCCACTTT
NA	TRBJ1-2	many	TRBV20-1	CSASSGGYTF	TGCAGTGCTAGTAGCGGTGGCTACACCTTC
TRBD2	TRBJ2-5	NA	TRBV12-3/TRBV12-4	CASSLGLEVATQYF	TGTGCCAGCAGCTTGGGACTAGAAGTAGCGACCCAGTACTTC
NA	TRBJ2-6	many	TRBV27	CASSLSGSSGANVLTF	TGTGCCAGCAGCCTCTCGGGTTCGTCTGGGGCCAACGTCCTGACTTTC
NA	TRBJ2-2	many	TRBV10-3	CAISVEGGGTGELSF	TGTGCCATCAGCGTCGAGGGAGGTGGGACCGGGGAGCTGTCTTTT
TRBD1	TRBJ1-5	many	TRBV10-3	CAISGQGINQPQHF	TGTGCCATCAGCGGACAGGGGATCAATCAGCCCCAGCATTTT